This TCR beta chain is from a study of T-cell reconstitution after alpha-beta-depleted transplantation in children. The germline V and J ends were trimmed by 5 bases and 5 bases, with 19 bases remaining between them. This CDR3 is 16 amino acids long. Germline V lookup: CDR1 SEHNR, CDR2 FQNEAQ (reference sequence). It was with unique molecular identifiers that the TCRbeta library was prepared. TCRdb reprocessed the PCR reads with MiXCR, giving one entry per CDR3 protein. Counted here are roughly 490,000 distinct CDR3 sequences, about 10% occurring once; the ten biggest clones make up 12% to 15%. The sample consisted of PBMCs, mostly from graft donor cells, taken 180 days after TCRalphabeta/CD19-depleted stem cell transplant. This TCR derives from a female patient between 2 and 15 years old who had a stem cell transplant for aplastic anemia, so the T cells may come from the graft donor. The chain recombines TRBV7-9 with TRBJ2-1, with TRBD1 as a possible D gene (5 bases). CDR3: CASSPRWQGINNEQFF. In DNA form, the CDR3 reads TGTGCCAGCAGCCCCAGGTGGCAGGGAATCAACAATGAGCAGTTCTTC.